A single TCR beta chain is shown here with its context. Its antigen is unknown. This sequence may be a read error, since a much larger clone differs from it by one base. The data stem from a study of tumor and adjacent non-tumor tissue in lung cancer. This CDR3 is built from 16 residues. Trimming removed 5 bases from V and 7 bases from J; junction bases left unmatched: 5. CDR1 is LGHNA, CDR2 YSLEER, per germline. Study-wide findings and caveats: Tumor tissue had significantly higher TCR diversity than normal lung.

RNA was extracted from bulk tissue without any cell sorting. More than 3 cm separated this lung sample from the edge of the tumor. Three rounds of nested PCR, following a modified ARM-PCR protocol, produced the TCRbeta library. Via MiXCR, TCRdb re-called the multiplex PCR reads, giving one row per CDR3 protein. The sample consists of tens of thousands of distinct CDR3 sequences, 74% of them appearing once. The TCR was taken from a woman aged 55-69 years with non-small cell lung cancer. V usage is TRBV4-3 and J usage is TRBJ2-1, with 16 bases fitting TRBD2. Sequences were obtained from distant non-tumor lung tissue. The CDR3 region has the DNA TGCGCCAGCAGCTTCGGGACTAGCGGGAGGGGGAATGAGCAGTTCTTC. This translates into CASSFGTSGRGNEQFF.